What follows describes a single TCR beta chain. It lacks a known antigen. Per-base qualities were not stored, and no clone one base away is much larger. The sample belongs to a study of T-cell reconstitution after alpha-beta-depleted transplantation in children listed by TCRdb under 2016. As for the study more broadly: The study quantitatively tracked T-cell immune reconstitution after TCRalphabeta/CD19-depleted allogeneic hematopoietic cell transplantation in children using TCR repertoire profiling. On the study overall, not on this receptor specifically: About two months after transplant, the apparently early recovery of alphabetaT-cell counts reportedly depended on just several hundred clones that had expanded rapidly and came from non-depleted graft cells. Over subsequent months, a decline in hyperexpanded clone frequencies was noted, and after one year, T-cell counts and TCRbeta diversity were mostly ascribed to newly produced T cells. In some patients, the high TCRbeta diversity seen at day 60 was put down to recipient T cells and intrathymic progenitors that had survived conditioning.

Libraries were built with PCR. TCRdb records Illumina HiSeq 2500 as the sequencer. TCR library preparation used molecular barcoding, with unique molecular identifiers applied to normalize quantification of the TCRbeta repertoire. Through fastp at Q25 and MiXCR, TCRdb rebuilt clones from the public reads, retaining in-frame beta chains. Records with the same CDR3 protein are collapsed into one entry carrying the most frequent genes and DNA. A total of about 600,000 distinct CDR3 sequences appear in this sample, roughly 24% of them only once. The ten biggest clones cover around 14% of the sample. CDR1 is given as SEHNR and CDR2 as FQNEAQ, both from the germline V gene (reference sequence). The cysteine opens and the phenylalanine closes a CDR3 of 15 amino acids. This entry keeps only the CDR3 DNA: 45 bases, framed from base 1. Unmatched junction bases come to 10, with V trimmed by 5 bases and J by 4 bases.

Interpreted using the paper, the treatment or condition label stands for: allogeneic hematopoietic cell transplantation with graft depleted of TCRalphabeta T cells and CD19 B cells. The children who served as transplant recipients had been given grafts of TCRalphabeta/CD19-depleted allogeneic hematopoietic cells. The receptor was isolated from a boy under two years old who had a stem cell transplant for acute myeloid leukemia, so the T cells may come from the graft donor. The source material was PBMCs, mostly from graft donor cells, sampled 360 days after TCRalphabeta/CD19-depleted stem cell transplant. This receptor chain uses TRBV7-9 and TRBJ2-7, and 8 junctional nucleotides match TRBD2. The nucleotides read TGTGCCAGCAGCCGACCAGCGGGGGTGATATACGAGCAGTACTTC. This translates into CASSRPAGVIYEQYF.